This paragraph reports one T cell receptor (beta chain). The data stem from a study of blood T cell repertoires in COVID-19. Assignments of participants to cohorts depended upon their own reported clinical history. Either two negative PCRs, clearance, or symptom resolution qualified Cohort 3 donors as recovered. The CDR3 runs 17 residues. The V gene end was trimmed by 4 bases and the J gene end by 2 bases; junction bases not matched to a gene: 8. Germline V gives CDR1 WNHNN, CDR2 SYGVQD (reference sequence). Original analysis: Estimated nucleated cell counts came from reference gene primer amplification. Assay used: immunoSEQ multiplex PCR; TCRdb lists only in-frame clones, some missing. V and J calls and clone size come straight from that table; D and trimming were deduced from the DNA. The sample gives 300,000 to 450,000 clones, around 89% of which show up once; around 1% is in the top ten.

This TCR was recovered from a man younger than 30 who had recovered from COVID-19. The sequenced sample consisted of PBMCs or T cells enriched from blood (not recorded which). The chain links TRBV10-1 to TRBJ2-1; TRBD2 agrees at 10 bases. Here the CDR3 reads CASSVASGGGTYNEQFF. DNA of the CDR3: TGCGCCAGCAGTGTAGCGAGCGGGGGGGGCACCTACAATGAGCAGTTCTTC.